The clone carrying this T cell receptor beta chain was counted ten times or more. Its antigen is undetermined. The CDR3 totals 14 residues. V lost 6 bases, J lost 0 bases, and 12 bases lay in between. Germline V lookup: CDR1 MNHNS, CDR2 SASEGT. The data were obtained in a study of T cells in Graves' hyperthyroidism and ophthalmopathy. Findings and caveats of the study: Blood held most thyroid clonotypes expanded above 0.001 frequency.

Subjects with ophthalmopathy showed a Clinical Activity Score no lower than 3, a NOSPECS grade no lower than 4, and a duration shorter than 3 months. TCR beta CDR3 sequences were amplified from RNA transcripts. The HTBI primer set drove a first-round RT-PCR of the TCR CDR3. From the multiplex PCR reads, TCRdb called clonotypes with MiXCR, one entry per CDR3 protein. Of about 350,000 distinct CDR3 sequences listed, about a sixth were seen once; the top ten hold around 15%. The genes are TRBV6-1 and TRBJ2-7; perhaps TRBD1 as D (6 bases). The sequencing input was blood. The receptor's source is a woman aged 40 to 50 with Graves' ophthalmopathy. The DNA of the CDR3 is TGTGCCAGCAGCCAGACAGGAAGCTCCTACGAGCAGTACTTC. Translated, it gives CASSQTGSSYEQYF.